The rows below give T cell receptor beta chains drawn from one sample of a study of shared clonotypes between healthy human individuals. Sequenced by immunoSEQ multiplex PCR; TCRdb stores in-frame clones only, minus some. This table has almost 750,000 clones, 55% to 80% appearing once. The sample comprised memory CD4+ T cells sorted from blood. These receptors all stem from a woman aged 25-40 years in good health. The conserved cysteine and the conserved F or W are not part of the CDR3 here. A D gene is named only where the DNA matches it firmly. Where a row states a size, it is once, few, many or the class of an expanded clone; other rows omit it.

.	TRBD1	TRBV7-9	TRBJ2-5	ASSYWTGGKETQY
.	.	TRBV5-1	TRBJ2-7	ASSSGAYEQY
few	.	TRBV20-1	TRBJ1-1	SAEGNTEAF
.	.	TRBV18	TRBJ1-2	ASSTSRGDGGYT
.	.	TRBV6-6	TRBJ2-2	ASRKQGSTGELF
many	TRBD1	TRBV30	TRBJ1-5	AWSGRGLYNQPQH
.	TRBD1	TRBV28	TRBJ2-7	ASSPPGQGGYEQY
.	TRBD2	TRBV2	TRBJ2-4	AWGGADKNIQY
once	.	TRBV21-1	TRBJ2-5	ASDGSGGLAGVETQY
.	TRBD2	TRBV19	TRBJ2-1	ASSASGTGDLYNEQF
.	.	TRBV18	TRBJ1-5	ASSPSRGGQPQH
.	.	TRBV5-1	TRBJ2-3	ASSLALASGTDTQY
.	TRBD1	TRBV28	TRBJ1-4	ASSSTGGRDEKLF
.	.	TRBV18	TRBJ2-7	ASSPKKDAEQY
many	.	TRBV18	TRBJ2-1	ASSPVTPGGGNEQF
few	.	TRBV4-1	TRBJ1-2	ASSQGTANYGYT
.	TRBD1	TRBV11-2	TRBJ2-7	ASSMGQGRYEQY
few	TRBD2	TRBV19	TRBJ2-3	ASSIDHGTSLSTDTQY
.	TRBD2	TRBV27	TRBJ2-5	ASSRGLAGEQY
few	.	TRBV14	TRBJ1-4	ASSRVDEKLF
.	.	TRBV28	TRBJ2-5	ASSFGVTQY
few	.	TRBV5-1	TRBJ1-5	ASSLGDLPAQPQH
.	.	TRBV28	TRBJ1-2	ASRIQANYGYT
.	.	TRBV12-5	TRBJ2-2	ASATFLGGNTGELF
.	.	TRBV28	TRBJ1-5	ASSLSGTLDSNQPQH
.	TRBD1	TRBV15	TRBJ1-5	ATSLGTGGGRGNQPQH
once	.	TRBV5-1	TRBJ2-3	ASSLWGQPTDTQY
few	TRBD1	TRBV6-1	TRBJ1-5	ASSEALGQGSGNQPQH
.	.	TRBV5-6	TRBJ2-2	ASSFWFPGSSGELF
few	.	TRBV20-1	TRBJ1-4	SAGTQKLF
.	TRBD2	TRBV12-5	TRBJ2-1	ASGLVLGLAGPGSSYNEQF
once	TRBD1	TRBV29-1	.	SARDRFYEQY
many	.	TRBV7-8	TRBJ2-7	ASSLVWGDTYEQY
.	.	TRBV27	TRBJ2-7	ASSPLWGSDEQY
.	TRBD2	TRBV7-2	TRBJ2-7	ASSLVLAGSLEQY
.	.	TRBV19	TRBJ1-1	ASRPGHSLSPEAF
many	.	TRBV5-4	TRBJ2-5	ASSFGTGPEY
few	.	TRBV7-6	TRBJ2-1	ASSLSRVNEQF
.	.	TRBV30	TRBJ2-5	AWSPRGETQY
few	TRBD1	TRBV19	TRBJ1-5	ASSQGELGNQPQH
.	.	TRBV15	TRBJ2-3	ATSRVPGEGLDTQY
.	.	TRBV27	TRBJ2-7	ASSASVGDSYEQY
.	TRBD1	TRBV2	TRBJ2-6	ASSGQGTSSGANVLT
few	.	TRBV7-9	TRBJ2-1	ASSSNHRPNEQF
.	.	TRBV19	TRBJ1-4	ASSIVTTTNEKLF
.	TRBD1	TRBV28	TRBJ2-2	ASSFIGQGVTGELF
few	TRBD2	TRBV28	TRBJ2-7	ASSPLWREAYEQY
.	.	TRBV30	TRBJ2-5	AWSVSGGETQY
.	.	TRBV15	TRBJ2-6	ATSRAGTGRWTNVLT
.	TRBD1	TRBV2	TRBJ1-5	ASSDGTGRGQPQH
.	.	TRBV28	TRBJ1-2	ASKTNPGGFYGYT
few	.	TRBV28	TRBJ2-3	ASATTDTQY
.	TRBD2	TRBV7-3	TRBJ2-3	ASSPPAGGTQY
few	.	TRBV28	TRBJ1-1	ASTLGGEAF
.	TRBD1	TRBV11-2	TRBJ1-2	ASSSSSRTGYYGYT
.	TRBD2	TRBV30	TRBJ2-1	AWKGGLAKSNEQF